A selection of T cell receptor beta chains follows, all from one sample in a study of T cells in Graves' hyperthyroidism and ophthalmopathy. TCRdb ran MiXCR on the multiplex PCR reads and lists one entry per CDR3 protein. The sample yields a few hundred thousand distinct CDR3 sequences, less than 25% seen once. Sequencing was performed on blood. The receptors shown here come from a man aged 18-30 years with Graves' hyperthyroidism. The CDR3 runs from the conserved cysteine through the conserved F or W. The order of the fields is J gene, V gene, clone size, D gene, CDR3 DNA, CDR3 protein. D genes are given only for firm matches. The listing skips clone size in some rows; elsewhere it reads once, few, many or a size class.

>TRBJ1-2|TRBV5-1|-|-
TGCGCCAGCAGCTTGGTCCCAGCTCAAAACTATGGCTACACCTTC
CASSLVPAQNYGYTF
>TRBJ2-7|TRBV6-1|few|TRBD2
TGTGCCAGCACGAATTTCGGGACTAGGGCGCCCGAGCAGTACTTC
CASTNFGTRAPEQYF
>TRBJ2-7|TRBV29-1|once|TRBD2
TGCAGCGTTGGACTAGCGGGGGACTACGAGCAGTACTTC
CSVGLAGDYEQYF
>TRBJ1-1|TRBV10-3|-|TRBD1
TGTGCCATCAGTTCGAGGACAGGCAGTGAAGCTTTCTTT
CAISSRTGSEAFF
>TRBJ1-3|TRBV20-1|many|-
TGCAGTGCTAGAGCAGGCAGGAGTGGAAACACCATATATTTT
CSARAGRSGNTIYF
>TRBJ2-7|TRBV7-9|many|-
TGTGCCAGCAGACCCGTGACGGCACCGTCCTACGAGCAGTACTTC
CASRPVTAPSYEQYF
>TRBJ1-5|TRBV6-1|few|TRBD1
TGTGCCGCCGGCTCCGGGACAGGGCAACAGCCCCAGCATTTT
CAAGSGTGQQPQHF
>TRBJ1-2|TRBV6-5|-|TRBD1
TGTGCCAGCAGTTACGGGGACAGTGGCTACACCTTC
CASSYGDSGYTF
>TRBJ2-7|TRBV5-1|-|TRBD1
TGCGCCAGCAGCTTGGAGGACAGGGACTACGAGCAGTACTTC
CASSLEDRDYEQYF
>TRBJ2-5|TRBV6-1|-|-
TGTGCCAGCAGTGAAGGCGGTCTAGGGACCCAGTACTTC
CASSEGGLGTQYF
>TRBJ2-2|TRBV5-1|few|-
TGCGCCAGCAGCAGCGAGATTGAGGCCGGGGAGCTGTTTTTT
CASSSEIEAGELFF
>TRBJ1-2|TRBV27|many|-
TGTGCCAGCAGTTTCCAATACAGTGACAATGTTGGGGGCTACACCTTC
CASSFQYSDNVGGYTF
>TRBJ2-2|TRBV9|many|-
TGTGCCAGCAGCGTGGGGGCACAGCCGAACACCGGGGAGCTGTTTTTT
CASSVGAQPNTGELFF
>TRBJ2-7|TRBV12-3/TRBV12-4|many|-
TGTGCCAGCAGTTTAGCTCCCACCATCGAGCAGTACTTC
CASSLAPTIEQYF
>TRBJ1-2|TRBV28|many|TRBD1
TGTGCCAGCAGTTGGGACAGGAACTCTAACTATGGCTACACCTTC
CASSWDRNSNYGYTF
>TRBJ2-7|TRBV6-5|many|-
TGTGCCAGCTCAGGGGACCCCTCCTACGAGCAGTACTTC
CASSGDPSYEQYF
>TRBJ2-7|TRBV19|many|TRBD1
TGTGCCAGTAGTCAAGGGGACAGGGCCTACGAGCAGTACTTC
CASSQGDRAYEQYF
>TRBJ1-5|TRBV6-5|many|-
TGTGCCAGCAGTTTAAACTGGGATAGCAATCAGCCCCAGCATTTT
CASSLNWDSNQPQHF
>TRBJ2-6|TRBV18|many|-
TGTGCCAGCTCACCCCTGGCGGGGGCCGGGGCCAACGTCCTGACTTTC
CASSPLAGAGANVLTF
>TRBJ1-2|TRBV12-3/TRBV12-4|-|TRBD1
TGTGCCGGCCTCTGGACAGGAAATACTAACTATGGCTACACCTTC
CAGLWTGNTNYGYTF
>TRBJ2-4|TRBV20-1|many|-
TGCAGTGCTAGATTTGGCGTAGCCAAAAACATTCAGTACTTC
CSARFGVAKNIQYF
>TRBJ2-5|TRBV15|once|-
TGTGCCACCAGCAAAGCGCGCGGGGTGGGGCAAGAGACCCAGTACTTC
CATSKARGVGQETQYF
>TRBJ1-1|TRBV18|few|-
TGTGCCAGCTCACCACCGACTGGCTTGAACACTGAAGCTTTCTTT
CASSPPTGLNTEAFF
>TRBJ2-7|TRBV20-1|-|-
TGCAGTGCTACCCAGGGCCATTGGGGCTCCTACGAGCAGTACTTC
CSATQGHWGSYEQYF
>TRBJ1-2|TRBV20-1|many|TRBD1
TGCAGTGCTAGAGGGACAGGGGAATCTGGCTACACCTTC
CSARGTGESGYTF
>TRBJ1-1|TRBV6-5|-|TRBD1
TGTGCCAGCAGTTCCCAGGACAGGGCGACTGAAGCTTTCTTT
CASSSQDRATEAFF
>TRBJ2-2|TRBV28|many|-
TGTGCCAGCAGTGATGAGGGGGAGCTGAAGGTCGGGGAGCTGTTTTTT
CASSDEGELKVGELFF
>TRBJ1-1|TRBV6-2/TRBV6-3|-|-
TGTGCCAGCACTCCCGGGAAGTATAACACTGAAGCTTTCTTT
CASTPGKYNTEAFF
>TRBJ1-1|TRBV5-1|many|-
TGCGCCAGCAGCTTGGGGGGGGCGAACACTGAAGCTTTCTTT
CASSLGGANTEAFF
>TRBJ2-7|TRBV28|many|-
TGTGCCAGCGTGGACTACCTCTCCTACGAGCAGTACTTC
CASVDYLSYEQYF
>TRBJ1-1|TRBV6-5|many|-
TGTGCCAGCAGTTACTCTGAGCTGAACACTGAAGCTTTCTTT
CASSYSELNTEAFF